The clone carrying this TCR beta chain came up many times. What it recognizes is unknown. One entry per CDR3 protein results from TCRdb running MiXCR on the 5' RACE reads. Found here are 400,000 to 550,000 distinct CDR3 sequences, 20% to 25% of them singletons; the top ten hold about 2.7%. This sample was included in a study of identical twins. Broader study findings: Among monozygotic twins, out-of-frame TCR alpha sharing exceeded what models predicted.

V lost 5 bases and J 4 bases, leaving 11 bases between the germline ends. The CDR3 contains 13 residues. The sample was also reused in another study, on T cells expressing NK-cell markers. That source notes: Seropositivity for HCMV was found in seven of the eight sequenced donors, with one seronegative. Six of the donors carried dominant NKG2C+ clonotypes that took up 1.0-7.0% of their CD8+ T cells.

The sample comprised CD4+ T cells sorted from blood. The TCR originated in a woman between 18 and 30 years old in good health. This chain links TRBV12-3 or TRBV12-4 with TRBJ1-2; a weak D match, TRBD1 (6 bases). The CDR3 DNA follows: TGTGCCAGCAGTCAATCAGGGGCCTATGGCTACACCTTC. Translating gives CASSQSGAYGYTF.